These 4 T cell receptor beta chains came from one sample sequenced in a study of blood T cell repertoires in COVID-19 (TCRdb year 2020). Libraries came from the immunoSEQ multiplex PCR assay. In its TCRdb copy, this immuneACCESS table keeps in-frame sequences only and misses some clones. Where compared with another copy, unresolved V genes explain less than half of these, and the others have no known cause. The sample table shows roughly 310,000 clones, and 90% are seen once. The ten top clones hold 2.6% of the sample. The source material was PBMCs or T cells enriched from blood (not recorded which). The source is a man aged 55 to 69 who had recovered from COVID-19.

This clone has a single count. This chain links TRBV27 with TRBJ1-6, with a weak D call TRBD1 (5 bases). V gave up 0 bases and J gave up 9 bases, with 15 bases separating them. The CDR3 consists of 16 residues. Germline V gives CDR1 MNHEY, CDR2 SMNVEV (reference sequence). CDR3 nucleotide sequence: TGTGCCAGCAGTTTATCGCGGCAGGGCGGTGGTTCACCCCTCCACTTT. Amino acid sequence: CASSLSRQGGGSPLHF.

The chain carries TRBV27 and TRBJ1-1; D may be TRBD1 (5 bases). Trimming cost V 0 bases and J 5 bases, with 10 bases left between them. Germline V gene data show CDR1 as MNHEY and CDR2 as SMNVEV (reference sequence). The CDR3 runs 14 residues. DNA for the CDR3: TGTGCCAGCAGTTTATCGCGGGGGGGGACTGAAGCTTTCTTT. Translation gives CASSLSRGGTEAFF.

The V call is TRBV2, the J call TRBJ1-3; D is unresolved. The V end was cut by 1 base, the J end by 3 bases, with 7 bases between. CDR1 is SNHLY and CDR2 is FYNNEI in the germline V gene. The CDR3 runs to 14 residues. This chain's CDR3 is CASSEEQVGNTIYF. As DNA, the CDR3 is TGTGCCAGCAGTGAAGAGCAGGTTGGAAACACCATATATTTT. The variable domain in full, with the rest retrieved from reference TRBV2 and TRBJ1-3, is EPEVTQTPSHQVTQMGQEVILRCVPISNHLYFYWYRQILGQKVEFLVSFYNNEISEKSEIFDDQFSVERPDGSNFTLKIRSTKLEDSAMYFCASSEEQVGNTIYFGEGSWLTVV.

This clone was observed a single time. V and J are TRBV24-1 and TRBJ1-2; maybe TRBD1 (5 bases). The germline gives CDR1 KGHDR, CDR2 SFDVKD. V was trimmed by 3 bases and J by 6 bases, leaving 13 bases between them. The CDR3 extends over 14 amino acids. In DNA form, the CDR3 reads TGTGCCACCAGTGATGAGGCCCAAGGGGATGGCTACACCTTC. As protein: CATSDEAQGDGYTF.